These 10 T cell receptor beta chains originate from one sample sequenced in a study of blood T cell repertoires in COVID-19. The assay was immunoSEQ multiplex PCR, and TCRdb's table has in-frame clones only and misses some. The sample comprises approximately 70,000 clones, roughly 71% of which are singletons, and more than 12% rests with the top ten. Sequenced material: peripheral blood. The receptors come from a man in his 60s with COVID-19, enrolled during active disease.

The chain couples TRBV19 to TRBJ2-3; perhaps TRBD2 as D (7 bases). Germline-derived CDR1 and CDR2 are LNHDA and SQIVND (reference sequence). The CDR3 extends over 16 amino acids. V gave up 3 bases and J gave up 4 bases, with 17 bases separating them. The CDR3 spells CASSISGRGGADTQYF. The CDR3 bases are TGTGCCAGTAGTATTAGTGGGAGAGGGGGGGCAGATACGCAGTATTTT.

CDR3 coding DNA: TGTGCCAGCAGCCAAGGGGCTGGCTACACCTTC. It specifies CASSQGAGYTF. The chain uses TRBV3-1 (or the pseudogene TRBV3-2) and TRBJ1-2; unclear D gene. Per the germline V gene, CDR1 is LGHDT and CDR2 is YNNKEL (reference sequence). The CDR3 is 11 residues long. The V end was cut by 1 base, the J end by 7 bases, with 4 bases between.

This clone was recorded only once. This sequence joins TRBV28 and TRBJ1-1; 9 bases map to TRBD1. The germline CDR1 and CDR2 sequences are MDHEN and SYDVKM. Trimming took 6 bases from V and 4 from J; bases not matched to a gene: 3. This CDR3 has 13 amino acids. The CDR3 here is CASSLDRGTEAFF. CDR3 bases: TGTGCCAGCAGCTTGGACAGGGGCACTGAAGCTTTCTTT.

The chain links TRBV15 to TRBJ1-1; D might be TRBD1 (6 bases). V dropped 1 base and J dropped 4 bases, with 10 bases sitting between them. Germline V gives CDR1 LNHNV, CDR2 YYDKDF (reference sequence). CDR3 length equals 14 residues. CDR3 nucleotide sequence: TGTGCCACCAGCAGAGGAAGGGGGGGCACTGAAGCTTTCTTT. It codes for CATSRGRGGTEAFF.

The V gene is TRBV7-6, the J gene TRBJ2-7; maybe TRBD1 (7 bases). Trimming left V 2 bases short and J 7 bases short, with 24 bases between. CDR3 size: 17 residues. Germline CDR1 SGHVS, CDR2 FNYEAQ. CDR3 DNA: TGTGCCAGCAGCTTACAAGACAGGGCGGGGATATTACGGGAGCAGTACTTC. As protein: CASSLQDRAGILREQYF.

This chain joins TRBV18 and TRBJ2-7; 7 nucleotides agree with TRBD1. The junction had 9 bases not matched to a gene; V was cut back by 5 bases and J by 2 bases. The CDR3 runs to 15 residues. Germline V lookup: CDR1 KGHSH, CDR2 LQKENI. CDR3 nucleotides: TGTGCCAGCTCATCAACAGGGGCTGGCACCTACGAGCAGTACTTC. Its protein is CASSSTGAGTYEQYF.

V gene TRBV12-3 or TRBV12-4 combines with J gene TRBJ2-6, with D unresolved. Deletions cut 5 bases from V and 4 bases from J, with 6 bases between. The CDR3 totals 13 residues. As DNA, the CDR3 is TGTGCCAGCAGTCCCTCCGGGGCCAACGTCCTGACTTTC. Translating it yields CASSPSGANVLTF.

The chain uses TRBV24-1 and TRBJ2-1; 9 positions agree with TRBD1. J lost 3 bases, V lost 3 bases, and 2 bases had no gene match. Germline CDR1 KGHDR, CDR2 SFDVKD. This CDR3 spans 15 amino acids. The CDR3 DNA follows: TGTGCCACCAGTGATACAGGGGGCTTCTACAATGAGCAGTTCTTC. Encoded protein: CATSDTGGFYNEQFF.

The chain recombines TRBV7-9 with TRBJ2-2; TRBD1 aligns across 8 bases. J was trimmed by 1 base and V by 7 bases; bases with no gene match: 5. The germline CDR1 and CDR2 sequences are SEHNR and FQNEAQ (reference sequence). The CDR3 has 15 amino acids. The CDR3 bases are TGTGCCAGCACCGTCGGACAGGGGAACACCGGGGAGCTGTTTTTT. It is translated as CASTVGQGNTGELFF.

V gene TRBV4-2 combines with J gene TRBJ2-7; the match to TRBD2 covers 8 bases. The CDR3 extends over 15 amino acids. Per germline, CDR1 LGHNA and CDR2 YNFKEQ. V lost 1 base and J lost 5; bases outside the gene matches: 7. The CDR3 nucleotides are TGTGCCAGCAGCCAAGGGACTAGCATAAGGAACGAGCAGTACTTC. It codes for CASSQGTSIRNEQYF.